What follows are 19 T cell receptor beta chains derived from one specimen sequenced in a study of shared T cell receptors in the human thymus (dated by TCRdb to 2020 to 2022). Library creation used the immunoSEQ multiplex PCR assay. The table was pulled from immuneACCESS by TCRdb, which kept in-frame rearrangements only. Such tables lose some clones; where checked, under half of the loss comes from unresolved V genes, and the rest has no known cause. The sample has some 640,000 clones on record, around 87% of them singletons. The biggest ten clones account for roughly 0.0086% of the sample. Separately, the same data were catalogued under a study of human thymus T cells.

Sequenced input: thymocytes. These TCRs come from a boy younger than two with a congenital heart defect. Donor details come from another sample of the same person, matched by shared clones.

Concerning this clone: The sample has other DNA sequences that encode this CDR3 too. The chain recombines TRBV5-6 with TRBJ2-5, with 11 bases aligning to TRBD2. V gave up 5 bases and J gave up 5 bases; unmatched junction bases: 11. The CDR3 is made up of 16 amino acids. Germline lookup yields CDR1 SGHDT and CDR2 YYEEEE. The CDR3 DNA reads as TGTGCCAGCAGAGGGGGACTAGCGGTCCCTCCGGAGACCCAGTACTTC. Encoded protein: CASRGGLAVPPETQYF.

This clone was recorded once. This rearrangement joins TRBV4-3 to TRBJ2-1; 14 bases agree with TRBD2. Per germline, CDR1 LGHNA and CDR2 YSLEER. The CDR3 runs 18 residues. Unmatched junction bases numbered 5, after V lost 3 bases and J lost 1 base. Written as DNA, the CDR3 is TGCGCCAGCAGCCAGGGGACTAGCGGGAGTTTGTCCTACAATGAGCAGTTCTTC. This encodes CASSQGTSGSLSYNEQFF.

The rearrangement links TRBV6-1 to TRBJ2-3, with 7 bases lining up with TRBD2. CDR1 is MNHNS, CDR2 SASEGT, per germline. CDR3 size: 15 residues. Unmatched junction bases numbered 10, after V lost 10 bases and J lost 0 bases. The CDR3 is CATGGGRASTDTQYF. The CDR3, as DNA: TGTGCCACTGGTGGCGGGAGAGCTAGCACAGATACGCAGTATTTT.

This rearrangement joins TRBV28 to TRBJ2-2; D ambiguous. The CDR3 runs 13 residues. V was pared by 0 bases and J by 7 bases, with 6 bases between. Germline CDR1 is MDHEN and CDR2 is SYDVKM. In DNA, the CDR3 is TGTGCCAGCAGTTTATGTAGTAGCGGGGAGCTGTTTTTT. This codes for CASSLCSSGELFF. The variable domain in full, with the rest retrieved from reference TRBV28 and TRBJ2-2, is DVKVTQSSRYLVKRTGEKVFLECVQDMDHENMFWYRQDPGLGLRLIYFSYDVKMKEKGDIPEGYSVSREKKERFSLILESASTNQTSMYLCASSLCSSGELFFGEGSRLTVL.

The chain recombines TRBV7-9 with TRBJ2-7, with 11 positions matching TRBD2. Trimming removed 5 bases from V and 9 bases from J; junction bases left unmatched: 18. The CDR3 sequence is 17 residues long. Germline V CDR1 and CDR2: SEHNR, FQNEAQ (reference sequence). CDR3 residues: CASSGTSGSVPNHGQYF. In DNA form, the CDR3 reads TGTGCCAGCAGCGGTACTAGCGGGAGCGTCCCCAATCATGGGCAGTACTTC.

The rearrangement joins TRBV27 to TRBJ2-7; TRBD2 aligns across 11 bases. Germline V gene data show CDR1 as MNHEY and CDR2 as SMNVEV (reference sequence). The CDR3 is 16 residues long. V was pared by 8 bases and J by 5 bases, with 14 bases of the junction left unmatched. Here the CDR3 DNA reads TGTGCCAGCTCCCCCCCCCACACTAGCGGGAGCGACGAGCAGTACTTC. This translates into CASSPPHTSGSDEQYF.

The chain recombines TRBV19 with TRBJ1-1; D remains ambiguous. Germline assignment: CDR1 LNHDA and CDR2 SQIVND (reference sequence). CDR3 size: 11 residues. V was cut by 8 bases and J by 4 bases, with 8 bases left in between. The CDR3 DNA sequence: TGTGCCAGTCATGGGCCCACTGAAGCTTTCTTT. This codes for CASHGPTEAFF.

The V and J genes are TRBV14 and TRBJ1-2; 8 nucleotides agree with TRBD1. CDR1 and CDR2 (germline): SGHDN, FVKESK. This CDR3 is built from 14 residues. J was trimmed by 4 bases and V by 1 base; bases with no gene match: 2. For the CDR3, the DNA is TGTGCCAGCAGCCAAGGACAGGGGTCCTATGGCTACACCTTC. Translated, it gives CASSQGQGSYGYTF.

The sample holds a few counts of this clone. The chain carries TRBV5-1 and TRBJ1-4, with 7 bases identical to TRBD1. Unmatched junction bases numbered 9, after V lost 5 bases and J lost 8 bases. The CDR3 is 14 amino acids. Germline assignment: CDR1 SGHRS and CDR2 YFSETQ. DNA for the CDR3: TGCGCCAGCAGAAAAACAGGGGTCGGAGAAAAACTGTTTTTT. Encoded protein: CASRKTGVGEKLFF.

As DNA, the CDR3 is TGTGCCAGCAGCCAAGCCCCCAGTCATCTCTACGAGCAGTACTTC. Translated: CASSQAPSHLYEQYF. The rearrangement uses TRBV14 and TRBJ2-7, with D unclear. The CDR3 totals 15 residues. Germline V lookup: CDR1 SGHDN, CDR2 FVKESK. V shed 1 base and J shed 3 bases, with 13 bases lying between them.

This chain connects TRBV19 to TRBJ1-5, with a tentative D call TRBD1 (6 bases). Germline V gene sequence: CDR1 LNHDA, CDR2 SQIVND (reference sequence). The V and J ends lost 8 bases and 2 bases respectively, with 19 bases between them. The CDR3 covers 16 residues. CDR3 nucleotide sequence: TGTGCCAGTCGGATAAGGGGGAGAGAGGGCAATCAGCCCCAGCATTTT. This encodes CASRIRGREGNQPQHF.

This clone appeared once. CDR3 region: CSARSRETQYF. CDR3 sequence (DNA): TGCAGTGCTAGATCCCGGGAGACCCAGTACTTC. The chain carries TRBV20-1 and TRBJ2-5, with D unresolved. Trimming cost V 2 bases and J 5 bases, with 6 bases left between them. Germline V gene data show CDR1 as DFQATT and CDR2 as SNEGSKA (reference sequence). This CDR3 comprises 11 residues.

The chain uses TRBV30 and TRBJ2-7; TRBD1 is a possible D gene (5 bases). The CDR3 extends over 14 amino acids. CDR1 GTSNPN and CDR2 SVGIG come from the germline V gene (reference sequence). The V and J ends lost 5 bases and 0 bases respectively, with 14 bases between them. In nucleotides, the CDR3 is TGTGCCTGGCGAGCGCGAAGGGGCTCCTACGAGCAGTACTTC. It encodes CAWRARRGSYEQYF.

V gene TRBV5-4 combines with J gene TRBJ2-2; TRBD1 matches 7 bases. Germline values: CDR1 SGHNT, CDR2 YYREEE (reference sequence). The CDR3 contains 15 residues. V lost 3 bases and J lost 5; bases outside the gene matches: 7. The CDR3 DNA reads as TGTGCCAGCAGCTCGACAGGGATGAATACCGGGGAGCTGTTTTTT. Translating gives CASSSTGMNTGELFF. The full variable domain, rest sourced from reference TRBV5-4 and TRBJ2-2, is ETGVTQSPTHLIKTRGQQVTLRCSSQSGHNTVSWYQQALGQGPQFIFQYYREEENGRGNFPPRFSGLQFPNYSSELNVNALELDDSALYLCASSSTGMNTGELFFGEGSRLTVL.

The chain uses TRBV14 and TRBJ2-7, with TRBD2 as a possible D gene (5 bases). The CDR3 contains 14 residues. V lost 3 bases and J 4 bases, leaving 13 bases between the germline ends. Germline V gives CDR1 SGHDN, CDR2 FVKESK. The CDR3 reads CASSHRVRGYEQYF. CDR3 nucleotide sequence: TGTGCCAGCAGCCACCGGGTTAGAGGGTACGAGCAGTACTTC.

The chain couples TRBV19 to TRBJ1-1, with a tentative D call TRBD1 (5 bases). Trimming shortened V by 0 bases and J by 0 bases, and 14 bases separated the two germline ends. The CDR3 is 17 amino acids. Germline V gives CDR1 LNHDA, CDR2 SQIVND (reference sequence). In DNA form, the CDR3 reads TGTGCCAGTAGTATAGATCCAATAAAACAGGTGAACACTGAAGCTTTCTTT. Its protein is CASSIDPIKQVNTEAFF.

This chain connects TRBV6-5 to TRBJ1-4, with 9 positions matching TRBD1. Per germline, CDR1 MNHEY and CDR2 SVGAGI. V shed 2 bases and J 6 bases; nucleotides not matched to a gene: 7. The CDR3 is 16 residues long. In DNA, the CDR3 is TGTGCCAGCAGTTACCGAAACAGGACAGGGGATGAAAAACTGTTTTTT. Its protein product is CASSYRNRTGDEKLFF.

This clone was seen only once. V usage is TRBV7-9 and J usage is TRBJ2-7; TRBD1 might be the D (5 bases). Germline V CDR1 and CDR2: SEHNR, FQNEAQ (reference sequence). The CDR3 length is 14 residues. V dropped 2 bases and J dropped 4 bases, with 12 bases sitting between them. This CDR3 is CASSLQGSRYEQYF. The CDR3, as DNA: TGTGCCAGCAGCTTACAGGGATCCCGTTACGAGCAGTACTTC.

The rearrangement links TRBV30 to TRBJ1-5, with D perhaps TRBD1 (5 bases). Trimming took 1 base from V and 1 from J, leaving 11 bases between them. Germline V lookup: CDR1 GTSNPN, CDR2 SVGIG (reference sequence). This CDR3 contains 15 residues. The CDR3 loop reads CAWSAETESNQPQHF. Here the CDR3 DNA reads TGTGCCTGGAGTGCTGAGACAGAGAGCAATCAGCCCCAGCATTTT.